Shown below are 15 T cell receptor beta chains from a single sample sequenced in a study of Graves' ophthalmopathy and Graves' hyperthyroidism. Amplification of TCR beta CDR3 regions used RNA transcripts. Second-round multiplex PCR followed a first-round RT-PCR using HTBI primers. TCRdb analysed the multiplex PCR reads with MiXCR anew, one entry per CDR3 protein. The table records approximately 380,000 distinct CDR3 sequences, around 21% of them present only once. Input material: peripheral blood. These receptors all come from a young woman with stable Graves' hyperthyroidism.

The CDR3, as DNA: TGTGCCAGCAGTCCAGGTTTCTATGGCTACACCTTC. Translated, it gives CASSPGFYGYTF. V is TRBV12-3 or TRBV12-4 and J is TRBJ1-2; no firm D call. Trimming left V 5 bases short and J 4 bases short, with 8 bases between. This CDR3 has 12 residues.

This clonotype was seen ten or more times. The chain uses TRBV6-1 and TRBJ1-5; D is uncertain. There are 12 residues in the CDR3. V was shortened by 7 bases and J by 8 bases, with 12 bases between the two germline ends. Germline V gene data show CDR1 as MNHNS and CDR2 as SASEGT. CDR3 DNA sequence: TGTGCCAGCACCCCGAACGGTGAGCCCCAGCATTTT. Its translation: CASTPNGEPQHF.

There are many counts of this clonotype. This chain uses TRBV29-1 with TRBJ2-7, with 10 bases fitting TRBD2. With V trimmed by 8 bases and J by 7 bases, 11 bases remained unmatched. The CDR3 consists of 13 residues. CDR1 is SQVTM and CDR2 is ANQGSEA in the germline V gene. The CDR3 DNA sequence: TGCAGCTACCGGACTAGCGGAGAAGGGGAGCAGTACTTC. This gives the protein CSYRTSGEGEQYF.

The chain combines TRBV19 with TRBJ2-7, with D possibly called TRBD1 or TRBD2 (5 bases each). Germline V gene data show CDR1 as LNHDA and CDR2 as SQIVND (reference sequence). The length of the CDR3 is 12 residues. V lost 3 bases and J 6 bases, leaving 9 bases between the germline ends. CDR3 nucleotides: TGTGCCAGTAGTATGTGGGGGTTCGAGCAGTACTTC. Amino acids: CASSMWGFEQYF.

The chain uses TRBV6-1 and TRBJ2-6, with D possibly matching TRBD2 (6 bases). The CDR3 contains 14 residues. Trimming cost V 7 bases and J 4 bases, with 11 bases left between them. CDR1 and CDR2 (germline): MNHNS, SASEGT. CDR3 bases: TGTGCCAGCAAGGAGGGTATCGGGGCCAACGTCCTGACTTTC. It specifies CASKEGIGANVLTF.

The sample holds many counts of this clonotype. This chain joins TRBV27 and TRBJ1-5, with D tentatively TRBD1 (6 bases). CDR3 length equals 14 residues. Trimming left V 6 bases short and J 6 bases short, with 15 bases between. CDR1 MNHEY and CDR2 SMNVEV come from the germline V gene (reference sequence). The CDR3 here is CASSPGSGAQPQHF. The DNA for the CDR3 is TGTGCCAGCAGCCCTGGGTCGGGGGCTCAGCCCCAGCATTTT.

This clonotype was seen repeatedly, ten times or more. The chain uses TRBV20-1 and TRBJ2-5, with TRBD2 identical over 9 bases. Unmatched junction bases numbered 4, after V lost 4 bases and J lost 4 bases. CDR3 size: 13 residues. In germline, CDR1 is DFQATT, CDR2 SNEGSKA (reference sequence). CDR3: CSAITAGGETQYF. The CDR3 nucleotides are TGCAGTGCTATCACAGCGGGAGGAGAGACCCAGTACTTC.

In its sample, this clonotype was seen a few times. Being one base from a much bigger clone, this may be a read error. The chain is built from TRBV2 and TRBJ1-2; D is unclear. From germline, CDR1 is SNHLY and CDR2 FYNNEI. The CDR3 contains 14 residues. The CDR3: CASSDSSRSYGYSF. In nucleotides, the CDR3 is TGTGCCAGCAGTGACTCGAGCCGCAGCTATGGCTACTCCTTC.

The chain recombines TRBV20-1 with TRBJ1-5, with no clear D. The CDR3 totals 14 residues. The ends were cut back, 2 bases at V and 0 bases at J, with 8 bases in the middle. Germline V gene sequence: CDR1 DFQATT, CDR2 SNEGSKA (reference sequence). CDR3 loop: CSARTLGSNQPQHF. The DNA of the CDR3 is TGCAGTGCTAGAACTCTCGGTAGCAATCAGCCCCAGCATTTT.

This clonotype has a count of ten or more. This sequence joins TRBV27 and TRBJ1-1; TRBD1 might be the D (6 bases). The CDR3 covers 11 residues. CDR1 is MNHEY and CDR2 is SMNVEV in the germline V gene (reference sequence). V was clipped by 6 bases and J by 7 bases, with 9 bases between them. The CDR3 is CASSRGIEAFF. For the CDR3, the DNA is TGTGCCAGCAGCAGGGGAATTGAAGCTTTCTTT.

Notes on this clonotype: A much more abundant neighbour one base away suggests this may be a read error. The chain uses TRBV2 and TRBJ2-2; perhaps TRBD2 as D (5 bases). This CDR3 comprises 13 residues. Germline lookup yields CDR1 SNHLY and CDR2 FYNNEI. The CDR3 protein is CASSGGPSGELCF. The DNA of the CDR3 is TGTGCCAGCAGTGGTGGCCCCTCTGGGGAGCTGTGTTTT.

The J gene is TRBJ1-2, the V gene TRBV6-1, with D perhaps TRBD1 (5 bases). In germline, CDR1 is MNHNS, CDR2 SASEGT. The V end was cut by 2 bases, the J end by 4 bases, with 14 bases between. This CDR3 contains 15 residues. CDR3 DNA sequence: TGTGCCAGCAGTGAAACCCAGGGACGTATCTATGGCTACACCTTC. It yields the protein CASSETQGRIYGYTF.

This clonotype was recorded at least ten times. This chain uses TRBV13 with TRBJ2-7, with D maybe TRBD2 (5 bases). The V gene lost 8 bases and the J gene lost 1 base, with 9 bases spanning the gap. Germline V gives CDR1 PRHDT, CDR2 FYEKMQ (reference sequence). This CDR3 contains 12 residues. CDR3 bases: TGTGCCAGCTCTGGCGGGTCCTACGAGCAGTACTTC. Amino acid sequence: CASSGGSYEQYF.

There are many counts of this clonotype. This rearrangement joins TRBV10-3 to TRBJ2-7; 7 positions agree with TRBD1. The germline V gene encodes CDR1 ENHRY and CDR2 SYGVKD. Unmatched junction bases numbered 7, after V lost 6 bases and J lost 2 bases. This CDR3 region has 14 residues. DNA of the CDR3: TGTGCCATCAGGAAGACCGGGACAGCCTACGAGCAGTACTTC. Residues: CAIRKTGTAYEQYF.

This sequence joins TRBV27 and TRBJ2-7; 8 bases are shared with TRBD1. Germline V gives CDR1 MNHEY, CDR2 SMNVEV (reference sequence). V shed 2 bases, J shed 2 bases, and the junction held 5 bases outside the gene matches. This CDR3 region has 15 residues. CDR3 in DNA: TGTGCCAGCAGTTTAATTGGGACAGGAACCTACGAGCAGTACTTC. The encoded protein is CASSLIGTGTYEQYF.